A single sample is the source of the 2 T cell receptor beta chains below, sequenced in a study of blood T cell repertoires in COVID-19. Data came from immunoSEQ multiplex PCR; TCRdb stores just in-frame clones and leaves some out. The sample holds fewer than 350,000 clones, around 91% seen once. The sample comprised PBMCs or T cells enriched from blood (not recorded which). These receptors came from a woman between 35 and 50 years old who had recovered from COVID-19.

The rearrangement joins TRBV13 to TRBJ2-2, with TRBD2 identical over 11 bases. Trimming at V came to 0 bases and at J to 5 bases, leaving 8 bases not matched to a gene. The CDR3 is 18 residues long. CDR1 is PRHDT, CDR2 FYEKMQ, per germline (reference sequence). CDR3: CASSLGRLAGTFTGELFF. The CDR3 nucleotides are TGTGCCAGCAGCTTAGGCCGACTAGCGGGGACCTTTACCGGGGAGCTGTTTTTT.

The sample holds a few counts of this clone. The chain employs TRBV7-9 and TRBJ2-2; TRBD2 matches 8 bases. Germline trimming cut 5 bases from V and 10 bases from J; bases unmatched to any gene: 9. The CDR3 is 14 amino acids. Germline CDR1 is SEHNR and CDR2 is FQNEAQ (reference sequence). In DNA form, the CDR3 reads TGTGCCAGCAGCCCGCCAGCGGGAGACCCGGAGCTGTTTTTT. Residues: CASSPPAGDPELFF.